The T cell receptor beta chain under discussion was sequenced for a study of blood T cell repertoires in COVID-19. TCRdb keeps only in-frame clones here, not all; method: immunoSEQ multiplex PCR. The data hold 85,000 to 90,000 clones, with roughly 90% observed a single time. Specimen: peripheral blood. This clonotype originated in a human donor with active COVID-19. The donor label of this sample is uncertain.

In DNA form, the CDR3 reads TGTGCCAGCAGCTTTACTAGCGGGGGGGCGGTTGAGCAGTTCTTC. This sequence encodes CASSFTSGGAVEQFF. This rearrangement joins TRBV7-2 to TRBJ2-1; 13 bases are shared with TRBD2. V gave up 3 bases and J gave up 9 bases; unmatched junction bases: 5. Germline V gene sequence: CDR1 SGHTA, CDR2 FQGNSA. This CDR3 has 15 amino acids.